This T cell receptor beta chain is from a study of T cell clonotyping in hematopoietic cell transplantation. As for the study in general: Pretransplant recipient samples were taken after cytoreduction.

General study points: Pathologically expanded recipient clonotypes increased progressively from day 30 to day 180 as diversity fell.

The germline V gene has CDR1 SNHLY and CDR2 FYNNEI. Counting both end residues, the CDR3 totals 15 amino acids. Comments on this clone: Its antigen is as yet unknown. The DNA is left out, because the CDR3 cannot be placed on it with certainty; the CDR3 is given as TCRdb lists it.

As to time point: recipient sample about 28 days before transplant, after cytoreduction. Data came from immunoSEQ multiplex PCR; TCRdb stores just in-frame clones and leaves some out. This table has around 27,000 clones, 60% to 80% appearing once. The source of this sequence is a man aged 45-65 years with myelodysplastic syndrome. Some clones in this sample may be carry-over from other donors' samples. Material: peripheral blood mononuclear cells, obtained before stem cell transplant. The chain is built from TRBV2 and TRBJ2-1. Here the CDR3 reads CASSEVVAAGNEQFF.